These 19 T cell receptor beta chains were all obtained from the same sample, sequenced in a study of CD8+CD57+ T cells in acquired aplastic anemia. Genomic DNA was employed as the template in profiling TCR beta VDJ and CDR3. MiXCR was run by TCRdb on the reads, yielding one entry per CDR3 protein. This sample has 150,000 to 200,000 distinct CDR3 sequences, with about 47% found just once. Sequencing was done on a sample of sorted CD4+, CD8+, or CD8+CD57+ T cells (not recorded which) from PBMCs. The receptors shown here come from a human donor in good health.

This clonotype was picked up a small number of times. The chain has TRBV5-4 and TRBJ1-2; D not certain. Per germline, CDR1 SGHNT and CDR2 YYREEE (reference sequence). Trimming pared 0 bases from V and 4 bases from J, leaving 4 bases between. The CDR3 contains 12 residues. In nucleotides, the CDR3 is TGTGCCAGCAGCTTGGACGTCTATGGCTACACCTTC. This codes for CASSLDVYGYTF.

This clonotype was counted many times. CDR3 protein: CASSQDQQGAETQYF. DNA for the CDR3: TGTGCCAGCAGCCAAGATCAACAGGGCGCCGAGACCCAGTACTTC. The chain recombines TRBV4-2 with TRBJ2-5, with D possibly TRBD1 on 6 matching bases. Trimming removed 0 bases from V and 5 bases from J, with 13 bases in between. The V gene's germline CDR1 is LGHNA and CDR2 YNFKEQ. The CDR3 contains 15 residues.

This clonotype showed up many times. V and J are TRBV7-3 and TRBJ2-3; D not resolved. The CDR3 has 15 amino acids. The V end was cut by 0 bases, the J end by 3 bases, with 10 bases between. Germline V gene lookup returns CDR1 SGHTA and CDR2 FQGTGA. The CDR3 DNA sequence: TGTGCCAGCAGCTTAACTTGGCTAGAAACAGATACGCAGTATTTT. It is translated as CASSLTWLETDTQYF.

This clonotype appeared a single time. The V and J genes are TRBV4-2 and TRBJ2-7; 9 bases map to TRBD1. The CDR3 runs to 15 residues. Germline assignment: CDR1 LGHNA and CDR2 YNFKEQ. V was clipped by 3 bases and J by 5 bases; unmatched bases: 8. For the CDR3, the DNA is TGTGCCAGCAGCCAGCGGGGAGGGACAGGGAACGAGCAGTACTTC. The encoded protein is CASSQRGGTGNEQYF.

There are many counts of this clonotype. This chain uses TRBV19 with TRBJ1-1; D remains ambiguous. In germline, CDR1 is LNHDA, CDR2 SQIVND (reference sequence). V was clipped by 3 bases and J by 4 bases, with 18 bases between them. This CDR3 has 16 amino acids. The DNA for the CDR3 is TGTGCCAGTAGTATTAGGTGGGCTCAGAGCGGCACTGAAGCTTTCTTT. It codes for CASSIRWAQSGTEAFF.

This chain links TRBV10-2 with TRBJ2-2; the D is unclear. V shed 0 bases and J shed 4 bases, with 6 bases lying between them. Germline CDR1 reads WSHSY; CDR2 reads SAAADI. The CDR3 loop spans 14 amino acids. CDR3: CASSESGRTGELFF. Written as DNA, the CDR3 is TGCGCCAGCAGTGAGTCAGGGCGCACCGGGGAGCTGTTTTTT.

This sequence joins TRBV25-1 and TRBJ1-6, with D possibly matching TRBD1 (6 bases). V was shortened by 4 bases and J by 6 bases, with 10 bases between the two germline ends. The CDR3 totals 14 residues. CDR1 MGHDK and CDR2 SYGVNS come from the germline V gene. The CDR3 loop is CASSGTGSNSPLHF. CDR3 sequence (DNA): TGTGCCAGCAGTGGTACAGGGAGTAATTCACCCCTCCACTTT.

The sample holds many counts of this clonotype. The rearrangement uses TRBV11-2 and TRBJ1-1; no clear D. The CDR3 sequence is 14 residues long. CDR1 is SGHAT and CDR2 is FQNNGV in the germline V gene. Deletions cut 1 base from V and 7 bases from J, with 13 bases between. The CDR3 region is CASSLGLYGVEAFF. CDR3 DNA sequence: TGTGCCAGCAGCTTAGGACTGTACGGGGTTGAAGCTTTCTTT.

As to this clonotype: One junction end does not reproduce the germline sequence, and a read error may be involved. This chain connects TRBV19 to TRBJ2-2, with a weak D call TRBD2 (6 bases). The CDR3 length is 14 residues. Germline V gene data show CDR1 as LNHDA and CDR2 as SQIVND (reference sequence). The CDR3 DNA reads TGTGCCAGTAGCCCTAGGGGTACGATCGGGGGGCTGTTTTTT. Amino acids: CASSPRGTIGGLFF.

In this sample, this clonotype turned up once. This chain connects TRBV25-1 to TRBJ2-2; no reliable D call. Trimming shortened V by 0 bases and J by 2 bases, and 1 base separated the two germline ends. CDR3 size: 13 residues. Germline assignment: CDR1 MGHDK and CDR2 SYGVNS. DNA of the CDR3: TGTGCCAGCAGTGAATATAACACCGGGGAGCTGTTTTTT. It encodes CASSEYNTGELFF. Full variable domain (missing parts from reference TRBV25-1 and TRBJ2-2): EADIYQTPRYLVIGTGKKITLECSQTMGHDKMYWYQQDPGMELHLIHYSYGVNSTEKGDLSSESTVSRIRTEHFPLTLESARPSHTSQYLCASSEYNTGELFFGEGSRLTVL.

This clonotype was found many times. The V and J genes are TRBV3-1 and TRBJ2-5; no clear D. Germline CDR1 reads LGHDT; CDR2 reads YNNKEL (reference sequence). With 1 base removed from V and 1 base from J, the gap between germline ends came to 7 bases. CDR3 length: 14 residues. In nucleotides, the CDR3 is TGTGCCAGCAGCCAAGGATGGTTCCAAGAGACCCAGTACTTC. Its translation is CASSQGWFQETQYF.

This clonotype has a count of ten or more. V usage is TRBV5-1 and J usage is TRBJ1-1; 8 bases line up with TRBD1. Unmatched junction bases numbered 26, after V lost 2 bases and J lost 5 bases. Germline V CDR1 and CDR2: SGHRS, YFSETQ. The CDR3 consists of 21 residues. CDR3 in DNA: TGCGCCAGCAGCTTTTCGATCGGGGTGGCCGGCTTTACAGGGGGACGTACTGAAGCTTTCTTT. Protein: CASSFSIGVAGFTGGRTEAFF.

This clonotype was recorded many times. This chain links TRBV12-5 with TRBJ2-1; D is undetermined. Germline-derived CDR1 and CDR2 are LGHNT and FRNRAP. V lost 2 bases, J lost 4 bases, and 12 bases lay in between. The CDR3 runs to 15 residues. The CDR3 loop reads CASGLSDLGYNEQFF. The DNA of the CDR3 is TGTGCTAGTGGTTTGTCAGACCTTGGATACAATGAGCAGTTCTTC. The full variable domain, its missing parts supplied by reference TRBV12-5 and TRBJ2-1, is DARVTQTPRHKVTEMGQEVTMRCQPILGHNTVFWYRQTMMQGLELLAYFRNRAPLDDSGMPKDRFSAEMPDATLATLKIQPSEPRDSAVYFCASGLSDLGYNEQFFGPGTRLTVL.

The chain employs TRBV7-6 and TRBJ2-7; perhaps TRBD1 as D (5 bases). CDR3 length: 13 amino acids. V gave up 2 bases and J gave up 3 bases, with 8 bases separating them. Germline-derived CDR1 and CDR2 are SGHVS and FNYEAQ. The CDR3 spells CASSLTGFYEQYF. The CDR3 DNA is TGTGCCAGCAGCTTAACAGGTTTCTACGAGCAGTACTTC.

This clonotype occurred many times. The rearrangement uses TRBV20-1 and TRBJ1-5, with D possibly matching TRBD1 (6 bases). The CDR3 sequence is 13 residues long. The germline CDR1 and CDR2 sequences are DFQATT and SNEGSKA (reference sequence). With 3 bases removed from V and 7 bases from J, the gap between germline ends came to 13 bases. The CDR3 loop reads CSARRGPGQPQHF. DNA for the CDR3: TGCAGTGCTAGGCGGGGGCCCGGGCAGCCCCAGCATTTT.

The CDR3 reads CASSQDPESTQYF. The CDR3 bases are TGTGCCAGCAGCCAGGACCCTGAGTCTACGCAGTATTTT. The chain has TRBV7-3 and TRBJ2-3; D not resolved. There are 13 residues in the CDR3. Trimming removed 5 bases at V and 8 bases at J, with 14 bases between. The germline gives CDR1 SGHTA, CDR2 FQGTGA.

This clonotype was detected ten times or more. V is TRBV5-4 and J is TRBJ1-2, with D possibly matching TRBD1 (5 bases). The CDR3 loop spans 15 amino acids. V lost 4 bases, J lost 2 bases, and 15 bases lay in between. CDR1 is SGHNT, CDR2 YYREEE, per germline (reference sequence). CDR3 protein: CASSPKSGPNYGYTF. CDR3 in DNA: TGTGCCAGCAGCCCGAAATCGGGACCCAACTATGGCTACACCTTC.

The chain recombines TRBV7-8 with TRBJ1-5; D might be TRBD1 (6 bases). The CDR3 has 17 residues. Per germline, CDR1 SGHVS and CDR2 FQNEAQ. V shed 5 bases and J shed 0 bases, with 17 bases lying between them. For the CDR3, the DNA is TGTGCCAGCAGCCCGGGGGGCGGCAGGAGTAGCAATCAGCCCCAGCATTTT. Protein product: CASSPGGGRSSNQPQHF.

This clonotype has ten or more counts. V gene TRBV7-9 combines with J gene TRBJ1-6; tentative D call: TRBD1 (5 bases). This CDR3 has 12 amino acids. Trimming stripped 6 bases from V and 10 bases from J, with 10 bases between. Germline V gives CDR1 SEHNR, CDR2 FQNEAQ (reference sequence). CDR3 sequence (DNA): TGTGCCAGCAGTTGGGGCGACTCACCCCTCCACTTT. This encodes CASSWGDSPLHF.